The subject of this entry is one T cell receptor (beta chain). Its specificity is unknown. Deletions cut 4 bases from V and 0 bases from J, with 20 bases between. Germline V CDR1 and CDR2: DFQATT, SNEGSKA (reference sequence). The CDR3 contains 17 residues. This sample is drawn from a study of molecular identifiers for immune sequencing clone quantification. General study points: In CMV-specific effectors, clones above 20 copies held over 99% of molecules; naive, under 1%.

TCR libraries were built in bulk with a published protocol and specific TCR primers. TCRdb reprocessed the PCR reads via MiXCR and lists one record per CDR3 protein. Of about 630,000 distinct CDR3 sequences listed, roughly 27% are singletons. The source of this sequence is a human donor in good health. Some libraries in this study had Jurkat cell RNA spiked in. This chain connects TRBV20-1 to TRBJ2-3; no firm D call. The sequencing input was naive CD8+ T cells from blood, with Jurkat cell RNA spiked in. Regarding subset: FACS-sorted CD8+CD4-CCR7+CD45RA+ naive T cells. The CDR3 loop reads CSATSIRAGLSTDTQYF. The CDR3 DNA reads TGCAGTGCTACTTCTATCCGCGCCGGGCTTAGCACAGATACGCAGTATTTT.